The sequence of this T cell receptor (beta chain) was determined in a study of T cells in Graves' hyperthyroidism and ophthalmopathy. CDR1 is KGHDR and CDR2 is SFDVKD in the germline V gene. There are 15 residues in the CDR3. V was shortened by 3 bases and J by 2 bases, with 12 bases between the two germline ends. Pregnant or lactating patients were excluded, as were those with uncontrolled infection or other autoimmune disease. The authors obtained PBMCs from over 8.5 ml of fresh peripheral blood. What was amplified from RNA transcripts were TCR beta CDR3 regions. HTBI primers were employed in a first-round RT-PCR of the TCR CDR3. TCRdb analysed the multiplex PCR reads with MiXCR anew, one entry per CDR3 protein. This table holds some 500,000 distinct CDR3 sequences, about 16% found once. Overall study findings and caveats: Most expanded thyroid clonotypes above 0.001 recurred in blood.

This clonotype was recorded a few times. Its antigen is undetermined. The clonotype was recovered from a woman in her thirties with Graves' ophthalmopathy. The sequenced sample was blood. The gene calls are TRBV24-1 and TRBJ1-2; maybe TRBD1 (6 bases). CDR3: CATSDRDTTNYGYTF. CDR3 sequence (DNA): TGTGCCACCAGTGATCGGGACACCACCAACTATGGCTACACCTTC.